This is a list of T cell receptor beta chains from one sample in a study of CD8 T cells in Susac syndrome. MiXCR was run by TCRdb on the immunoSEQ multiplex PCR reads, yielding one entry per CDR3 protein. The sample yields more than 200,000 distinct CDR3 sequences, approximately 94% seen once. The sample comprised CD4+ T cells from PBMCs. These receptors came from a human donor with Susac syndrome. Each CDR3 is given with its conserved first and last residue. The order of the fields is D gene, J gene, clone size, V gene, CDR3 protein, CDR3 DNA. A D gene is named only where the DNA matches it firmly. Clone size is not always given. Where it is, it says once, few, many or a class for expanded clones.

>TRBD1|TRBJ1-6|NA|TRBV7-2
CASSLSFGQANDSPLHF
TGTGCCAGCAGCTTATCTTTTGGACAGGCGAATGATTCACCCCTCCACTTT
>NA|TRBJ1-1|NA|TRBV30
CAWSISGLNTEAFF
TGTGCCTGGAGTATTTCAGGGCTGAACACTGAAGCTTTCTTT
>NA|TRBJ1-2|NA|TRBV5-1
CASSADGLDRLYGYTF
TGCGCCAGCAGCGCCGACGGACTCGACAGGCTCTATGGCTACACCTTC
>NA|TRBJ2-5|NA|TRBV6-2/TRBV6-3
CASGGPQETQYF
TGTGCCAGCGGCGGGCCCCAAGAGACCCAGTACTTC
>NA|TRBJ2-7|NA|TRBV5-1
CASRELSLDEQYF
TGCGCCAGCAGGGAGCTAAGTCTCGACGAGCAGTACTTC
>NA|TRBJ2-7|NA|TRBV20-1
CSARDRRNDEQYF
TGCAGTGCTAGAGATCGGCGGAACGACGAGCAGTACTTC
>TRBD1|TRBJ1-1|NA|TRBV30
CAWTPDRGNTEAFF
TGTGCCTGGACCCCCGACAGGGGGAACACTGAAGCTTTCTTT
>TRBD1|TRBJ1-6|NA|TRBV14
CASSQERYGDRAYNSPLHF
TGTGCCAGCAGCCAAGAAAGGTACGGCGACAGGGCGTATAATTCACCCCTCCACTTT
>NA|TRBJ2-7|NA|TRBV18
CASSPSGHTYEQYF
TGTGCCAGCTCACCTTCGGGACACACCTACGAGCAGTACTTC
>NA|TRBJ2-3|NA|TRBV4-1
CASSQGGWTDTQYF
TGCGCCAGCAGCCAAGGGGGTTGGACAGATACGCAGTATTTT
>TRBD1|TRBJ1-2|once|TRBV30
CAWSGQTGYGYTF
TGTGCCTGGAGTGGTCAGACAGGGTATGGCTACACCTTC
>NA|TRBJ2-7|once|TRBV20-1
CSASGAYEQYF
TGCAGTGCTAGTGGCGCCTACGAGCAGTACTTC
>TRBD1|TRBJ2-1|NA|TRBV30
CAWSISGTGAYNEQFF
TGTGCCTGGAGTATATCCGGGACAGGGGCCTACAATGAGCAGTTCTTC
>TRBD1|TRBJ2-7|once|TRBV3-1
CASSQAPGQFSYEQYF
TGTGCCAGCAGCCAAGCGCCGGGACAGTTTTCCTACGAGCAGTACTTC